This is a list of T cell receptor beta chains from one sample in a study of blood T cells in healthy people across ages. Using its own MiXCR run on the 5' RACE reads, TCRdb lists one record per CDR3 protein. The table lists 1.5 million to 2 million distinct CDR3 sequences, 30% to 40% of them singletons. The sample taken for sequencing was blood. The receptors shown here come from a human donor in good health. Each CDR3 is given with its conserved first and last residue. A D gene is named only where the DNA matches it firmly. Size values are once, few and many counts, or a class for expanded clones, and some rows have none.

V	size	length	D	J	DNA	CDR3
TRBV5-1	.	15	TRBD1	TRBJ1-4	TGCGCCAGCAGGGCAACAGGGGCAACTAATGAAAAACTGTTTTTT	CASRATGATNEKLFF
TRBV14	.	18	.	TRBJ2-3	TGTGCCAGCAGCCAAGATTGGGGGCGGCAGGCCTACACAGATACGCAGTATTTT	CASSQDWGRQAYTDTQYF
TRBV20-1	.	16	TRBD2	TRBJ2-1	TGCAGTGCTAGCGACGACCCAGCGGGGATTTACAATGAGCAGTTCTTC	CSASDDPAGIYNEQFF
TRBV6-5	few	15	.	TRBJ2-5	TGTGCCAGCAGTTCCACCGTGCAGGCTGGCGAGGCCCAGTACTTC	CASSSTVQAGEAQYF
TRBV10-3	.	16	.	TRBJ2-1	TGTGCCATCACCCAGGGGGGGGCACAAAGGAACAATGAGCAGTTCTTC	CAITQGGAQRNNEQFF
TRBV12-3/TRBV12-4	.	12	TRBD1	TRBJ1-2	TGTGCCAGTCAGGGGGTTACGTATGGCTACACCTTC	CASQGVTYGYTF
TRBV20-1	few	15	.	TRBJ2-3	TGCAGTGCCCCTCTATCAAACCGTGGGGGAGATACGCAGTATTTT	CSAPLSNRGGDTQYF
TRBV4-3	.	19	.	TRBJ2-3	TGCGCCAGCAGCCAAGATCCCGGACTAATTCTTACCGGCACAGATACGCAGTATTTT	CASSQDPGLILTGTDTQYF
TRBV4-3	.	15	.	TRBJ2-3	TGCGCCAGCAGCCAAGATCCTGTAAACACAGATACGCAGTATTTT	CASSQDPVNTDTQYF
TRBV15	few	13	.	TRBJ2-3	TGTGCCACCAGCAGAGGAGACACAGATACGCAGTATTTT	CATSRGDTDTQYF
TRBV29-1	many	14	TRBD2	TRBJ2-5	TGCAGCGTTGAAGATTGGCGGGGGGAGGAGACCCAGTACTTC	CSVEDWRGEETQYF
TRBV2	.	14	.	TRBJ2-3	TGTGCCAGCAGGCTCCTGACAGCCACAGATACGCAGTATTTT	CASRLLTATDTQYF
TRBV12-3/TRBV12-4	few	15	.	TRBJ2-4	TGTGCCAGCCATGGGGGACAGAGGTGGGGGGACATTCAGTACTTC	CASHGGQRWGDIQYF
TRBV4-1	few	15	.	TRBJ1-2	TGCGCCAGCAGCCCGACCGCAATTCTAAACTATGGCTACACCTTC	CASSPTAILNYGYTF
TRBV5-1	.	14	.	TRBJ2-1	TGCGCCAGCAGCTTGGTGGCAGGAAGCAATGAGCAGTTCTTC	CASSLVAGSNEQFF
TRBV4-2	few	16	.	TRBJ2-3	TGTGCCAGCAGCCATGCGGACGGGTGGGGCACAGATACGCAGTATTTT	CASSHADGWGTDTQYF
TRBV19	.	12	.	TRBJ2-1	TGTGCCAGTAGTATTACAGAAAATGAGCAGTTCTTC	CASSITENEQFF
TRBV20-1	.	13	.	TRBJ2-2	TGCAGTGCTAGCTCCAGGAGGAACGGGGAGCTGTTTTTT	CSASSRRNGELFF
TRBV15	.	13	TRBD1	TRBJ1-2	TGTGCCGCGTCCCGGGACAGGAACTATGGCTACACCTTC	CAASRDRNYGYTF
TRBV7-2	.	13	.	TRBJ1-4	TGTGCCAGCAACCGGGCACAAAATGAAAAACTGTTTTTT	CASNRAQNEKLFF
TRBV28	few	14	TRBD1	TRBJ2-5	TGTGCCAGCAGACAGACAGGGGGCGGCGAGACCCAGTACTTC	CASRQTGGGETQYF
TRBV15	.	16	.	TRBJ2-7	TGTGCCACCAGCAGAGTGACCGGGACCCCTTTCTACGAGCAGTACTTC	CATSRVTGTPFYEQYF
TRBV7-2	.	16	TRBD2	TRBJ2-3	TGTGCCAGCACCCCAAGAGGACTAGCGGCCACAGATGCGCAGTATTTT	CASTPRGLAATDAQYF
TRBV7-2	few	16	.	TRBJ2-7	TGTGCCAGCAGCTTAGTGTGGGGGAAGGGGGATCCCGAGCAGTACTTC	CASSLVWGKGDPEQYF
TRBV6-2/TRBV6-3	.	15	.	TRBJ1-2	TGTGCCAGCAGTACCTGGACGGAGTTTTCCTATGGCTACACCTTC	CASSTWTEFSYGYTF
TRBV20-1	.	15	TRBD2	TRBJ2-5	TGCAGTGCTCCCCTTGGGGGCGGGGGGGCTGAGACCCAGTACTTC	CSAPLGGGGAETQYF
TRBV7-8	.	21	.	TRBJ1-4	TGTGCCAGCAGCTTAGCCTTTCGGTTGCAAGGGACGCCTGAAGGTGGTGAAAAACTGTTTTTT	CASSLAFRLQGTPEGGEKLFF
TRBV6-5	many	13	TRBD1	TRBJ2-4	TGTGCCAGCAGTTACGAAGACAGGGCCCTTCAGTACTTC	CASSYEDRALQYF
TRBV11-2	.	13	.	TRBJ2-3	TGTGCCAGCAGCTTAACCCGGGACCCCAGGTGGTATTTT	CASSLTRDPRWYF
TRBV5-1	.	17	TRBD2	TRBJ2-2	TGCGCCAGCAGCCTGGGGCCTAGCGGCCCTGACACCGGGGAGCTGTTTTTT	CASSLGPSGPDTGELFF